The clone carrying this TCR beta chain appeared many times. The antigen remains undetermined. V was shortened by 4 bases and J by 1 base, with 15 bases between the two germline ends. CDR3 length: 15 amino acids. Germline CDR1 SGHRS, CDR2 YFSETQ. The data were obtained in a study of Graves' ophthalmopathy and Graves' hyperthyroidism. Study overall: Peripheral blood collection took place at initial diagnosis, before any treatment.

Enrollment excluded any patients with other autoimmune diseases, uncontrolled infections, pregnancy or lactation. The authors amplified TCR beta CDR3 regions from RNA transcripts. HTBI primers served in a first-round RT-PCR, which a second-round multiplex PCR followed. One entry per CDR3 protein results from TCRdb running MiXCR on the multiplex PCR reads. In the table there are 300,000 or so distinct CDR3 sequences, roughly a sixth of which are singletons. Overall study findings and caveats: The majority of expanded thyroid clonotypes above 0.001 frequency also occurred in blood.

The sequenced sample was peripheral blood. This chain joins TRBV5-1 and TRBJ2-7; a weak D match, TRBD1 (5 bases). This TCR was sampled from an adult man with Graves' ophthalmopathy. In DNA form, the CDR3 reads TGCGCCAGCAGCATGTGGGGCCCTGGTTCCTACGAGCAGTACTTC. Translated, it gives CASSMWGPGSYEQYF.